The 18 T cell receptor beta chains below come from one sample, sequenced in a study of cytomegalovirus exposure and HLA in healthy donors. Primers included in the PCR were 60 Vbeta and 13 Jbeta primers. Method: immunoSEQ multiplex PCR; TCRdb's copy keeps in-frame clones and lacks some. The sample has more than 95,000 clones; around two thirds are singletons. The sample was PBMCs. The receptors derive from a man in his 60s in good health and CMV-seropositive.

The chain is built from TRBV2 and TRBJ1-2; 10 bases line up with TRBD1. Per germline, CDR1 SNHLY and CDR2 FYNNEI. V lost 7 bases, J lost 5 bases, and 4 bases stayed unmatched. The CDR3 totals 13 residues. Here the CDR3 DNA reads TGTGCCAGCACCACGGGACAGGGGTATGGCTACACCTTC. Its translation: CASTTGQGYGYTF.

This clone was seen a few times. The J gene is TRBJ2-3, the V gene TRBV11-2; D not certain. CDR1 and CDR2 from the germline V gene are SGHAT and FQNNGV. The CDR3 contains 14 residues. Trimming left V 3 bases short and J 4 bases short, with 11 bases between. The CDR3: CASSFRGVADTQYF. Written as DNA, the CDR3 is TGTGCCAGCAGCTTTCGTGGAGTCGCAGATACGCAGTATTTT. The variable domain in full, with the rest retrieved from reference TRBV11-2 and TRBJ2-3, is EAGVAQSPRYKIIEKRQSVAFWCNPISGHATLYWYQQILGQGPKLLIQFQNNGVVDDSQLPKDRFSAERLKGVDSTLKIQPAKLEDSAVYLCASSFRGVADTQYFGPGTRLTVL.

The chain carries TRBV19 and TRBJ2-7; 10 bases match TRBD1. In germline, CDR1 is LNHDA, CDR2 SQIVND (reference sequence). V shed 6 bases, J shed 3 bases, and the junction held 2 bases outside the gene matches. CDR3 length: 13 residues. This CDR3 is CASSRDRGYEQYF. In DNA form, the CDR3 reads TGTGCCAGTAGCCGGGACAGGGGCTACGAGCAGTACTTC.

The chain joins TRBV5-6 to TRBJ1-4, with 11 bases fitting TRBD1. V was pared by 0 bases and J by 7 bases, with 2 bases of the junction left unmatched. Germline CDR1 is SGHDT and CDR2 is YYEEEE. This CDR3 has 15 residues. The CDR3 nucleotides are TGTGCCAGCAGCTTGGCGGGACAGGGGGGTGAAAAACTGTTTTTT. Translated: CASSLAGQGGEKLFF.

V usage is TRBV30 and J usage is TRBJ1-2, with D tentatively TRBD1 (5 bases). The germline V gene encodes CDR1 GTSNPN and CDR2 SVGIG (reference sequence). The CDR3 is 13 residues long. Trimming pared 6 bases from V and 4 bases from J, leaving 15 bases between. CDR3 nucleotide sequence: TGTGCCTGCCCCACGGGGGAGAGCTATGGCTACACCTTC. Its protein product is CACPTGESYGYTF.

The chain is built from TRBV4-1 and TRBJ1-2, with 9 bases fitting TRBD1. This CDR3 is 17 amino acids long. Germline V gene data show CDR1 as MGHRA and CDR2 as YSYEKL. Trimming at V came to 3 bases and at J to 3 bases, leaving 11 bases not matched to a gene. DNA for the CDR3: TGCGCCAGCAGCCACCCACCGGGACAGGGAGTTGACTATGGCTACACCTTC. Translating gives CASSHPPGQGVDYGYTF.

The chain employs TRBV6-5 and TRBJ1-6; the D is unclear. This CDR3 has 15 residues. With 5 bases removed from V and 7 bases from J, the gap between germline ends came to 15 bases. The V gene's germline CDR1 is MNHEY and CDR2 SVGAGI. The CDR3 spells CASSTQQITNSPLHF. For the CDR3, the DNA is TGTGCCAGCAGTACCCAACAGATCACGAATTCACCCCTCCACTTT.

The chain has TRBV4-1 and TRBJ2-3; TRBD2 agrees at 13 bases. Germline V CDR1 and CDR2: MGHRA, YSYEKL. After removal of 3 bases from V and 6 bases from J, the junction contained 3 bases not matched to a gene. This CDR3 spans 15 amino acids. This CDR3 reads CASSQVTSGGDTQYF. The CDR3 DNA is TGCGCCAGCAGCCAGGTGACTAGCGGGGGGGATACGCAGTATTTT.

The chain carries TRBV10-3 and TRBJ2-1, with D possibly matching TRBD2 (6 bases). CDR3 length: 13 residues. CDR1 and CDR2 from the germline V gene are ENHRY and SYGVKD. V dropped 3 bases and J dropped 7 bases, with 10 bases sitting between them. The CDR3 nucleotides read TGTGCCATCAGTGATGGCGGGGTGAATGAGCAGTTCTTC. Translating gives CAISDGGVNEQFF.

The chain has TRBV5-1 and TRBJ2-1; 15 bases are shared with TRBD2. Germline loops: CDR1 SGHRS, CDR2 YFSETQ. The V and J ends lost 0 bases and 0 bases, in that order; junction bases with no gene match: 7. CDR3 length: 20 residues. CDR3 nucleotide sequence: TGCGCCAGCAGCTTGGGGTCGCGGACTAGCGGGGGGGCCTCCTACAATGAGCAGTTCTTC. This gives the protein CASSLGSRTSGGASYNEQFF.

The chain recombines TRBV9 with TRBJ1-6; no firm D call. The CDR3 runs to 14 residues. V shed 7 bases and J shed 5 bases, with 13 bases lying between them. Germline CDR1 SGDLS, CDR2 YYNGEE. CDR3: CASDRGFDNSPLHF. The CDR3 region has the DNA TGTGCCAGCGATAGAGGGTTCGATAATTCACCCCTCCACTTT.

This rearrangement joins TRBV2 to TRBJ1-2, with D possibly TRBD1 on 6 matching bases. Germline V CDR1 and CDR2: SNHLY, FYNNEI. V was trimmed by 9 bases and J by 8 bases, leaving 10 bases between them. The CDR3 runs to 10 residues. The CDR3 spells CARRTDGYTF. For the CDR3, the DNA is TGTGCCAGGAGGACAGACGGCTACACCTTC.

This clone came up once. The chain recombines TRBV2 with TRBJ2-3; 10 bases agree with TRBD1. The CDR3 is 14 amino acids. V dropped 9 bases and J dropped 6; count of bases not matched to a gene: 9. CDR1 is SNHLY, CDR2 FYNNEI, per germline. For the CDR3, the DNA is TGTGCCAGTCTCCGGGACAGGGGAATGGATACGCAGTATTTT. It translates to CASLRDRGMDTQYF.

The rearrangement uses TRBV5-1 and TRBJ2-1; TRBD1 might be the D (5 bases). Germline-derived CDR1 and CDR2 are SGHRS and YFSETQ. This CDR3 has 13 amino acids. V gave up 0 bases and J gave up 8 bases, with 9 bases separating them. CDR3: CASSLVGVDEQFF. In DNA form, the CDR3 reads TGCGCCAGCAGCTTGGTAGGGGTTGATGAGCAGTTCTTC.

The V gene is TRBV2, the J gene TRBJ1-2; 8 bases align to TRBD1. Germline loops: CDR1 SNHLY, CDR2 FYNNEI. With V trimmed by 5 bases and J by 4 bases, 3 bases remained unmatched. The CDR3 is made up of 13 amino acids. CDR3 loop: CASSYDRGYGYTF. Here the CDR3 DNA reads TGTGCCAGCAGTTACGACAGGGGCTATGGCTACACCTTC.

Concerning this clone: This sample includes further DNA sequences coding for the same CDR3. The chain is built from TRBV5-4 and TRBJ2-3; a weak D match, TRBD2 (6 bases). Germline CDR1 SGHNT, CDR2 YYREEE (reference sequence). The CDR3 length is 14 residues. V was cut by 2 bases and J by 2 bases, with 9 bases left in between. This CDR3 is CASSFAGTTDTQYF. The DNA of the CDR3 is TGTGCCAGCAGCTTCGCGGGAACCACAGATACGCAGTATTTT. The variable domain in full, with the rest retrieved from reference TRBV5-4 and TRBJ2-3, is ETGVTQSPTHLIKTRGQQVTLRCSSQSGHNTVSWYQQALGQGPQFIFQYYREEENGRGNFPPRFSGLQFPNYSSELNVNALELDDSALYLCASSFAGTTDTQYFGPGTRLTVL.

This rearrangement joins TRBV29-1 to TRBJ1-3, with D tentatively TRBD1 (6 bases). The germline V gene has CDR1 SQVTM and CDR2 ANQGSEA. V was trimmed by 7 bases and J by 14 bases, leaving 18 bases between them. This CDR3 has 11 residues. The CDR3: CSALTGRSLYF. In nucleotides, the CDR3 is TGCAGCGCTTTGACAGGAAGATCTTTATATTTT.

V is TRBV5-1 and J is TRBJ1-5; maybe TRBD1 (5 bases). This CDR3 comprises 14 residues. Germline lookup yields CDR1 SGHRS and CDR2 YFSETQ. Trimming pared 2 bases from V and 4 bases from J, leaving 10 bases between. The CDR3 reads CASSFSGENQPQHF. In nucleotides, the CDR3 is TGCGCCAGCAGCTTTTCGGGGGAGAATCAGCCCCAGCATTTT.